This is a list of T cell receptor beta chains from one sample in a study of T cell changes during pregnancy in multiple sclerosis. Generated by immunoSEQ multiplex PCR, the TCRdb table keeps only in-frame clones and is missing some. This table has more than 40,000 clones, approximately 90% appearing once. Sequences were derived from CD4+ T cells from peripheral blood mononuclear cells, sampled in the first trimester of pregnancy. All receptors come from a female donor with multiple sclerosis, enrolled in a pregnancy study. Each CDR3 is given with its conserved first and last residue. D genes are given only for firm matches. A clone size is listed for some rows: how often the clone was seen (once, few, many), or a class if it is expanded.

TGTGCCAGCAGCTTTGGGAGGCGGGGAGAGACCCAGTACTTC CASSFGRRGETQYF TRBJ2-5 NA NA TRBV7-2
TGTGCCACCAGCCCATCCGACAGGGATGAAAAACTGTTTTTT CATSPSDRDEKLFF TRBJ1-4 NA TRBD1 TRBV15
TGTGCCAGCAGTGAATATAGGGAGGTGTACACTGAAGCTTTCTTT CASSEYREVYTEAFF TRBJ1-1 NA NA TRBV2
TGTGCCTCCAGGGCGAGGGACAGGAGCACTGAAGCTTTCTTT CASRARDRSTEAFF TRBJ1-1 NA TRBD1 TRBV19
TGCGCCAGCAGACCGGGACACCACTCTGGGGCCAACGTCCTGACTTTC CASRPGHHSGANVLTF TRBJ2-6 NA NA TRBV4-1
TGTGCCAGCAGTCCGACTAGCGGGACCTACAATGAGCAGTTCTTC CASSPTSGTYNEQFF TRBJ2-1 few TRBD2 TRBV7-2
TGTGCCAGCTCGCAGACAGGGGTTACAAGCTCCTACAATGAGCAGTTCTTC CASSQTGVTSSYNEQFF TRBJ2-1 NA TRBD1 TRBV18
TGTGCCAGTAGTATCGGACAGGGGGCCCCAGATACGCAGTATTTT CASSIGQGAPDTQYF TRBJ2-3 NA TRBD1 TRBV19
TGCGCCAGCAGCCAGATAGGACTAGCGGAGGGAGAGCAGTTCTTC CASSQIGLAEGEQFF TRBJ2-1 NA TRBD2 TRBV4-1
TGTGCCAGCAACACAGGGGGATCGGATACGCAGTATTTT CASNTGGSDTQYF TRBJ2-3 NA TRBD1 TRBV28
TGTGCCAGCAGTCAAACAGGGTTTTCCTACGAGCAGTACTTC CASSQTGFSYEQYF TRBJ2-7 NA NA TRBV6-7
TGTGCCAGCAGTGGGGGGACAGGGAGTCCCTACTATGGCTACACCTTC CASSGGTGSPYYGYTF TRBJ1-2 NA TRBD1 TRBV6-1
TGTGCCAGCTCACCAGGTCACAACAATCAGCCCCAGCATTTT CASSPGHNNQPQHF TRBJ1-5 NA NA TRBV18
TGTGCCAGCACCTCGGTAACGGGCCAGGGGGCGGAGACCCAGTACTTC CASTSVTGQGAETQYF TRBJ2-5 NA TRBD1 TRBV6-6